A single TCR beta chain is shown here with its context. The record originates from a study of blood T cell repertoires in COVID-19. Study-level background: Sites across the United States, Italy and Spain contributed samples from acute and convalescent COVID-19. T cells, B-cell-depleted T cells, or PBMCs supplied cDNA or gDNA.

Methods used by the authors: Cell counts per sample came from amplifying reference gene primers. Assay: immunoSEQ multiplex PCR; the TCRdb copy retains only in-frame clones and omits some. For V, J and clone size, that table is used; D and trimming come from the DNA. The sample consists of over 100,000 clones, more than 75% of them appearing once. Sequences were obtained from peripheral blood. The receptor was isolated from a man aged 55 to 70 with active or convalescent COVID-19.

CDR3 in amino acids: CASSLTIGSNTEAFF. The CDR3 DNA follows: TGTGCCAGCAGTCTCACCATCGGGTCGAACACTGAAGCTTTCTTT. This rearrangement joins TRBV28 to TRBJ1-1; D remains ambiguous. V lost 5 bases and J lost 1, with 14 bases in between. CDR1 is MDHEN and CDR2 is SYDVKM in the germline V gene. The length of the CDR3 is 15 residues.